This T cell receptor beta chain was found in a study of shared clonotypes between healthy human individuals. The ends lost 6 bases at V and 4 bases at J; junction bases unmatched: 14. The CDR3 consists of 16 residues. CDR1 SQVTM and CDR2 ANQGSEA come from the germline V gene. Sequenced by immunoSEQ multiplex PCR; TCRdb stores in-frame clones only, minus some. The data contain 230,000 or so clones, just over 65% of them singletons. This TCR was recovered from a man under 40 in good health. J is TRBJ1-2 and V is TRBV29-1, with TRBD1 matching over 10 bases. Sequenced sample: memory CD4+ T cells sorted from blood. Documented subset: CD45RA-negative fraction. The CDR3 DNA reads TGCAGCGTCCACACCGGGACAGGGGATTGGGGCTATGGCTACACCTTC. Amino acids: CSVHTGTGDWGYGYTF.